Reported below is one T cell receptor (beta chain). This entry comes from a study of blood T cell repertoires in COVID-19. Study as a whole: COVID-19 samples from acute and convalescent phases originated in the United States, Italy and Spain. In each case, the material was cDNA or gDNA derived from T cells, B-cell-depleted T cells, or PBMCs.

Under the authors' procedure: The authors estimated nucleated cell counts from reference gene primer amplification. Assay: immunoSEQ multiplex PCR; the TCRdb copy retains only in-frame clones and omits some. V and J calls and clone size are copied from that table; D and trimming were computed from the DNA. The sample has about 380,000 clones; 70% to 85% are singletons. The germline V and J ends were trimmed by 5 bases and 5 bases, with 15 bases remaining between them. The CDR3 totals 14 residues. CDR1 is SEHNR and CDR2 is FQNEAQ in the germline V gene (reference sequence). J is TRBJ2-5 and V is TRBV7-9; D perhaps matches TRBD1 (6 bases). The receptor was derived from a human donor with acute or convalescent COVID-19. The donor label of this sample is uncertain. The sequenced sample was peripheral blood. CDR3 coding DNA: TGTGCCAGCAGCCCCGGACAGACCGGGGAGACCCAGTACTTC. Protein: CASSPGQTGETQYF.